This T cell receptor (beta chain) originates from a study of T cells in Graves' hyperthyroidism and ophthalmopathy. TCR beta CDR3 regions were amplified from RNA transcripts. In the first-round RT-PCR of the TCR CDR3, the HTBI primer set was used. TCRdb re-derived calls from the multiplex PCR reads in MiXCR, one entry per CDR3 protein. The sample has around 600,000 distinct CDR3 sequences, roughly 46% seen once. Germline values: CDR1 SNHLY, CDR2 FYNNEI. The CDR3 is 17 residues long. V lost 5 bases to trimming and J lost 7 bases; unmatched junction nucleotides: 10. The TCR comes from an adult man with Graves' disease, either hyperthyroidism or ophthalmopathy (not recorded which). J is TRBJ1-6 and V is TRBV2; 11 nucleotides line up with TRBD1. Sequencing was done on a sample of peripheral blood or thyroid tissue (not recorded which). DNA of the CDR3: TGTGCCAGCAGTTACCCCGGACAGGGGGCGAGGAATTCACCCCTCCACTTT. It specifies CASSYPGQGARNSPLHF.